This entry describes one T cell receptor (beta chain). This receptor's antigen is unknown. Base qualities were left out, and no much larger clone turns up one base away. The trial excluded patients who had a history of autoimmune disease or were on systemic immunosuppression. Peripheral blood for TCR sequencing was collected from all dose cohorts at baseline, on cycle 4 day 1, and on cycle 7 day 1. Samples were obtained from an open-label, multicenter, first-in-human phase I dose-escalation trial of ivuxolimab. Adults with locally advanced or metastatic head and neck squamous cell, hepatocellular, melanoma or renal cell carcinoma were enrolled in the trial. CD4+ and CD8+ T cells were sorted separately from peripheral blood before TCR sequencing. This entry belongs to a study of OX40 agonist ivuxolimab in advanced cancers. Regarding the complete study: Ivuxolimab was an agonistic, fully human IgG2 monoclonal antibody directed against OX40 (CD134), a costimulatory receptor. The paper reports the monotherapy dose-escalation portion (N of about 54 patients) of the phase I ivuxolimab trial. Intravenous ivuxolimab was administered to patients every 2 weeks at six dose levels: 0.01, 0.1, 0.3, 1.5, 3 and 10 mg/kg. Partial responses occurred in three dose-escalation patients: two with cutaneous melanoma and one with hepatocellular carcinoma. In the dose-escalation cohort, approximately 83% of patients were male, and the mean age was 60 years with a range of about 20 to 90. Of the roughly 50 dose-escalation patients, hepatocellular carcinoma was present in 19, melanoma in some 15, renal cell carcinoma in 9 and head and neck cancer in 9. Prior anti-PD-1, anti-PD-L1 or anti-CTLA-4 therapy was permitted, and 35% to 40% of dose-escalation patients had received checkpoint inhibitors. The point of sequencing TCRbeta in the periphery was to test whether ivuxolimab changed TCR sequence diversity and drove clonal T-cell expansion. The full study reports these points: The antigen specificity of the clonally expanded peripheral T cells was not determined. Low levels of normalized T-cell clonal expansion were also seen in some patients who did not respond. After ivuxolimab, CD8+ T cells had more expanded clones than CD4+ T cells on average. In the 0.1-3.0 mg/kg groups, partial responders had among the lowest normalized peripheral clonal expansion, particularly in CD8+ T cells. At doses of 0.1 to 3.0 mg/kg, clonal expansion of both CD4+ and CD8+ blood T cells was observed from baseline to week 6.

CDR1 and CDR2 were assigned from the germline V gene as MNHNS and SASEGT. Relative to germline, V is missing 7 bases and J is missing 4 bases, with 6 bases of the junction outside any gene match. Reading from cysteine to phenylalanine, the CDR3 counts 15 amino acids. Kept here is only the CDR3 DNA, which spans 45 bases and is read in frame from base 1. For sequencing of the TCRbeta CDR3 region, genomic DNA was extracted from the sorted cells. The immunoSEQ Assay was used for sequencing of TCRbeta CDR3 regions. Held by TCRdb, this immuneACCESS table contains in-frame sequences only and omits some clones. Under half of the omission traces to an unresolved V gene where checked; the cause of the rest is unknown. The sample records about 69,000 clones, nearly 90% of which are singletons. Roughly a tenth of the sample comes from the top ten.

Sequencing was performed on CD4+ or CD8+ T cells sorted from blood, taken in a trial of the OX40 agonist ivuxolimab. The chain is made from TRBV6-1 and TRBJ1-5; TRBD1 fits 11 bases in the junction. The source is an adult with an advanced solid tumor such as melanoma, head and neck, liver or kidney cancer. The CDR3 reads CASTAGTGGNQPQHF. The DNA reads as follows: TGTGCCAGCACCGCCGGGACAGGGGGTAATCAGCCCCAGCATTTT.